The entry that follows covers one T cell receptor (beta chain) sequence. Its target is unknown. Germline CDR1 and CDR2: MDHEN and SYDVKM. CDR3 length: 13 amino acids. The data derive from a study of T cells expressing NK-cell markers. Study results and caveats: The study left the HCMV specificity of expanded NKG2C+ T cell clones unresolved.

TCRdb re-called the 5' RACE reads; every CDR3 protein appears as one record, without DNA. This sample's table has about 440,000 distinct CDR3 sequences. The clonotype was recovered from a woman between 18 and 75 years old in good health. V and J are TRBV28 and TRBJ1-2. Sequencing was carried out using blood T cells: a sorted CD56 or NKG2C T cell subset, CD4+ or CD8+ T cells, or bulk PBMC T cells (not recorded which). The chain's CDR3 is CASSLLLVYGYTF.